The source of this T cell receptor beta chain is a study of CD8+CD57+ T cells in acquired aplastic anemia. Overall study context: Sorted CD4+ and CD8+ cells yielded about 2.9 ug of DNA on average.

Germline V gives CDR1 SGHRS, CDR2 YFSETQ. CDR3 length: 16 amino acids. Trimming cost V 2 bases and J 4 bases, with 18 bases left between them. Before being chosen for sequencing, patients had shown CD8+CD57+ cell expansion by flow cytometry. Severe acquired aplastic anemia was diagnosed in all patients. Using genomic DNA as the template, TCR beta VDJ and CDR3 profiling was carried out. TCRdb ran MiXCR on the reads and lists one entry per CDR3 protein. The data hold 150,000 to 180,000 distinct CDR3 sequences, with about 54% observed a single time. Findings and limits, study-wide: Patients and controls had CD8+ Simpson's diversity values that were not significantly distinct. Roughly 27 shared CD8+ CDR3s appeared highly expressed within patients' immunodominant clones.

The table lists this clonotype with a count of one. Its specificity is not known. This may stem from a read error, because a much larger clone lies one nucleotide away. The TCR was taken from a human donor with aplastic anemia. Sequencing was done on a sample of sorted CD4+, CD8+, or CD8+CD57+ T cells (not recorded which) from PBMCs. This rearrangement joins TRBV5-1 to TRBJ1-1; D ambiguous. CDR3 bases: TGCGCCAGCAGCTTTACTGAGGGTGTAGTAGGCACTGAAGCTTTCTTT. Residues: CASSFTEGVVGTEAFF.